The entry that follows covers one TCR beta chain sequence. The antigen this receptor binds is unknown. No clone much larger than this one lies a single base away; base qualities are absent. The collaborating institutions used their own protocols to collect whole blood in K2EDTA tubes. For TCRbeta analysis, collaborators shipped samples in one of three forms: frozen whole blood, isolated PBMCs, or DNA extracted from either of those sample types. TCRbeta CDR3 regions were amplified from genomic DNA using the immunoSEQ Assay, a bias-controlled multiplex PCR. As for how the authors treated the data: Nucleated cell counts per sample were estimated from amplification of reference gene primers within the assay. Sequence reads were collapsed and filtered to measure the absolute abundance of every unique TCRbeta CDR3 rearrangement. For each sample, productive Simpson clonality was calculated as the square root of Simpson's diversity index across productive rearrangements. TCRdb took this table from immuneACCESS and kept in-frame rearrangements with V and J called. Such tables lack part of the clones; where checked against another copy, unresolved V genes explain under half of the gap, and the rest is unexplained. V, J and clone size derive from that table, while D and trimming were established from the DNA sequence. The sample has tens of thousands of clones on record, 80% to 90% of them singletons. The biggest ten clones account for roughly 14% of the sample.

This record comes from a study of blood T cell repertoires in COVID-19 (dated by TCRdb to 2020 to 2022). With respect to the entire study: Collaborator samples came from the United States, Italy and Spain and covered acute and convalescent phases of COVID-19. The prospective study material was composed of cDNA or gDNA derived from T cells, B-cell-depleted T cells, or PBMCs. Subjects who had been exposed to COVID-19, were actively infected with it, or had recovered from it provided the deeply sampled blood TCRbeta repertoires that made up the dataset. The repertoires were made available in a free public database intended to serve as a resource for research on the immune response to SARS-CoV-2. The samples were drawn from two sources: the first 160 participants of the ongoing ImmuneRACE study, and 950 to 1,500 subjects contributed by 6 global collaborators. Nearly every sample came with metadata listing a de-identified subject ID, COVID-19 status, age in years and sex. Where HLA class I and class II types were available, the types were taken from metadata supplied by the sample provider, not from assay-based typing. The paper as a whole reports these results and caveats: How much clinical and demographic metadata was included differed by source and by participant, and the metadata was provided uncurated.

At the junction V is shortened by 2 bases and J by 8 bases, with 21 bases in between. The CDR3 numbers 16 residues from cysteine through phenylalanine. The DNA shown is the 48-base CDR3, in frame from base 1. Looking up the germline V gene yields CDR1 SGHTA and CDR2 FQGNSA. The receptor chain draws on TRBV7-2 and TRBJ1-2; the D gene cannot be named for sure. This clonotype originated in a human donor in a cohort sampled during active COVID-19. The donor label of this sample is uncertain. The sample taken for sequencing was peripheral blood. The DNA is TGTGCCAGCAGCTTAAGTGCCAGTGGCCCGGGGAGGGGCTACACCTTC. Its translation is CASSLSASGPGRGYTF.